A selection of T cell receptor beta chains follows, all from one sample in a study of vaccination and CD4 T cells after COVID-19. TCRdb itself ran the PCR reads through MiXCR, one entry per CDR3 protein. The sample shows approximately 15,000 distinct CDR3 sequences, around 50% of them seen only once. The antigens of these receptors remain unknown. Source: CD4+ T cells from blood, cultured in vitro, taken before SARS-CoV-2 vaccination. Receptor source: a human donor who had recovered from COVID-19. CDR3s include the opening cysteine and the closing phenylalanine or tryptophan. Fields, in order: clone size, V gene, D gene, J gene, CDR3 DNA, CDR3 protein. D genes are given only for firm matches. Clone size appears in some rows only: once, few, many, or a class for an expanded clone.

few,TRBV4-2,-,TRBJ1-1,TGTGCCAGCAGCCAAGATTTGAACAGGGAGAACACTGAAGCTTTCTTT,CASSQDLNRENTEAFF
-,TRBV10-2,-,TRBJ2-1,TGCGCCAGCAGATCAGACGGCAATGAGCAGTTCTTC,CASRSDGNEQFF
-,TRBV24-1,TRBD2,TRBJ2-2,TGTGCCACCAGTCCCGGACCGGGGGGTTACGCCGGGGAGCTGTTTTTT,CATSPGPGGYAGELFF
-,TRBV20-1,TRBD2,TRBJ2-7,TGCAGTGCTAGCTGGCGGGGGTACGAGCAGTACTTC,CSASWRGYEQYF
-,TRBV12-3/TRBV12-4,-,TRBJ1-5,TGTGCCAGCAGGATGGTTATCCGGGCGTTAGGGACATCGAGACTGAAGAGCAATCAGCCCCAGCATTTT,CASRMVIRALGTSRLKSNQPQHF
-,TRBV25-1,-,TRBJ1-1,TGTGCCAGCAGTGAATCGGGCAGGGCATTTTACACTGAAGCTTTCTTT,CASSESGRAFYTEAFF
-,TRBV6-5,-,TRBJ2-2,TGTGCCAGCAGTTACTCGAAAGGAAACAGGGTCGGGCTAGCGAGTAACACCGGGGAGCTGTTTTTT,CASSYSKGNRVGLASNTGELFF
once,TRBV6-1,TRBD1,TRBJ2-3,TGTGCCAGCAGTGGACAGGGTTACGCAGATACGCAGTATTTT,CASSGQGYADTQYF
few,TRBV15,-,TRBJ1-5,TGTGCCACCGCGAGGTCGGGAGGGGCAAATCAGCCCCAGCATTTT,CATARSGGANQPQHF
few,TRBV6-1,-,TRBJ1-5,TGTGCCAGCAGTGAAGGAGGGGCAGGAACCAGGGGCAGGGAAAGGAATCAGCCCCAGCATTTT,CASSEGGAGTRGRERNQPQHF
-,TRBV30,-,TRBJ2-5,TGTGCCTGGAGGAGGTCGGGGGCGCGGGAGACCCAGTACTTC,CAWRRSGARETQYF
-,TRBV6-2/TRBV6-3,-,TRBJ2-3,TGTGCCAGCAGTTATTCCCACGGAGCAGATACGCAGTATTTT,CASSYSHGADTQYF
few,TRBV6-1,TRBD1,TRBJ1-5,TGTGCCAGCAGTACCAGGGGGGGAGGAGGGAGCAATCAGCCCCAGCATTTT,CASSTRGGGGSNQPQHF
few,TRBV5-5,-,TRBJ2-7,TGTGCCAGCAGCTTGGCCCTAACAGCCTACGAGCAGTACTTC,CASSLALTAYEQYF
-,TRBV11-2,-,TRBJ2-7,TGTGCCAGCAGCTTAACCTACGAGCAGTACTTC,CASSLTYEQYF
few,TRBV20-1,-,TRBJ2-7,TGCAGTGCTAGAAGGGGGGCACCCCCCCACGAGCAGTACTTC,CSARRGAPPHEQYF
-,TRBV29-1,TRBD2,TRBJ2-2,TGCAGCGGACTAGCGGGAGGAGGTACCGGGGAGCTGTTTTTT,CSGLAGGGTGELFF
-,TRBV6-1,-,TRBJ1-1,TGTGCCAGCAACTCCCGATCGACGGCTTTCTTT,CASNSRSTAFF
-,TRBV20-1,-,TRBJ1-5,TGCAGTGCTAGAGGGGTCGGCAATCAGCCCCAGCATTTT,CSARGVGNQPQHF
once,TRBV6-1,-,TRBJ1-1,TGTGCCAGCACGAACAGAGCCATGAACACTGAAGCTTTCTTT,CASTNRAMNTEAFF
-,TRBV20-1,-,TRBJ1-5,TGCAGTGCTAGCAGGGACCTCAATCAGCCCCAGCATTTT,CSASRDLNQPQHF
-,TRBV10-3,TRBD1,TRBJ1-2,TGTGCCATCACGGGACAGGGAATCTATGGCTACACCTTC,CAITGQGIYGYTF
few,TRBV20-1,TRBD1,TRBJ1-5,TGCAGTGCTAGGGGGACAGGGGGCTTGGGTCAGCCCCAGCATTTT,CSARGTGGLGQPQHF
-,TRBV19,-,TRBJ2-6,TGTGCCAGTAGTATCCCCTCTGGGGCCAACGTCCTGACTTTC,CASSIPSGANVLTF
few,TRBV6-1,TRBD1,TRBJ2-7,TGTGCCAGCAGTCGACCGGGACAGGGAGGTGAGCAGTACTTC,CASSRPGQGGEQYF
few,TRBV20-1,TRBD1,TRBJ1-1,TGCAGTGCTAGGTCGGGACAGTTAACTGAAGCTTTCTTT,CSARSGQLTEAFF
once,TRBV24-1,TRBD1,TRBJ2-5,TGTGCCACCAGTCGTGGGGACAGGGCTTATGAGACCCAGTACTTC,CATSRGDRAYETQYF
-,TRBV20-1,-,TRBJ1-2,TGCAGTGCCGCGTCCCTCGGGCAGGGAAGTCTGGGGTATGGCTACACCTTC,CSAASLGQGSLGYGYTF
-,TRBV20-1,-,TRBJ2-5,TGCGGGGGAGTTCGTTCAGAGACCCAGTACTTC,CGGVRSETQYF
-,TRBV7-9,TRBD1,TRBJ2-2,TGTGCCAGCAGCTTGGGACAGGGGGACACCGGGGAGCTGTTTTTT,CASSLGQGDTGELFF
-,TRBV7-8,-,TRBJ2-3,TGTGCCAGCAGCTTAGCGTGGGTTCGCACAGATACGCAGTATTTT,CASSLAWVRTDTQYF
-,TRBV6-1,TRBD2,TRBJ2-5,TGTGCCAGCAGTGCAGGGTTTTGGACTAGCGGGAGGGGTGGGGAGACCCAGTACTTC,CASSAGFWTSGRGGETQYF
-,TRBV9,-,TRBJ2-3,TGTGCCAGCAGCATACTAGGGAATGGAGATACGCAGTATTTT,CASSILGNGDTQYF
few,TRBV7-2,-,TRBJ1-5,TGTGCCAGCAGCTTAGTCCCGCAGGGCTACGAGCATTTT,CASSLVPQGYEHF
-,TRBV4-3,-,TRBJ2-2,TGCGCCAGCAGCCAAGATTCCAACACCGGGGAGCTGTTTTTT,CASSQDSNTGELFF
-,TRBV20-1,-,TRBJ2-3,TGCAGTGCTAGTTTAGGATCCACAGATACGCAGTATTTT,CSASLGSTDTQYF
-,TRBV12-3/TRBV12-4,-,TRBJ1-2,TGTGCCAGCAGCCCTACGGACACTTATAACTATGGCTACACCTTC,CASSPTDTYNYGYTF
-,TRBV27,TRBD1,TRBJ1-4,TGTGCCAGCAGCCGGACAGGCCAACTTGAAAAACTGTTTTTT,CASSRTGQLEKLFF
once,TRBV10-3,TRBD1,TRBJ2-2,TGTGCCATCAGTGAAACAGGGGGAAGTAACACCGGGGAGCTGTTTTTT,CAISETGGSNTGELFF
-,TRBV12-3/TRBV12-4,TRBD1,TRBJ2-7,TGTGCCAGCAGTTTCCGCGAGACAGGGGCCGTGGTTCGGGAGCAGTACTTC,CASSFRETGAVVREQYF
few,TRBV7-2,-,TRBJ2-7,TGTGCCAGCAGCTTAGGGGCAGGGGTTTGGGAGCAGTACTTC,CASSLGAGVWEQYF
-,TRBV12-3/TRBV12-4,-,TRBJ1-1,TGTGCCAGCAGCGGACAGAACACTGAAGCTTTCTTT,CASSGQNTEAFF
-,TRBV5-8,-,TRBJ2-5,TGTGCCAGCAGCTTGGTTCAGAACCAAGAGACCCAGTACTTC,CASSLVQNQETQYF
-,TRBV20-1,-,TRBJ2-1,TGCAGTTTGCGAACGAGCTCCTACAATGAGCAGTTCTTC,CSLRTSSYNEQFF
-,TRBV20-1,TRBD2,TRBJ2-2,TGCAGTGCTCCCGGACTAGCGGGAGGGCCCTTCACCGGGGAGCTGTTTTTT,CSAPGLAGGPFTGELFF
-,TRBV6-5,-,TRBJ1-4,TGTGCCAGCAGTTACACGGGAACAACTAATGAAAAACTGTTTTTT,CASSYTGTTNEKLFF
-,TRBV24-1,TRBD1,TRBJ1-2,TGTGCCACCAGTGGAGGGGCAGGGGGCAATGGCTACACCTTC,CATSGGAGGNGYTF
few,TRBV28,-,TRBJ1-3,TGTGCCAGCAGTTTCAGGGCTGGAAACACCATATATTTT,CASSFRAGNTIYF
few,TRBV24-1,-,TRBJ2-3,TGTGCCACCAGTGATTTAGACAGACCAGATACGCAGTATTTT,CATSDLDRPDTQYF
-,TRBV7-7,-,TRBJ2-3,TGTGCCAGCAGCGCCACAGGGTTGGATACGCAGTATTTT,CASSATGLDTQYF
few,TRBV19,-,TRBJ1-2,TGTGCCAGTAGTCGTACAGGTTGGGATGGCTACACCTTC,CASSRTGWDGYTF
medium-sized,TRBV6-2/TRBV6-3,TRBD2,TRBJ2-3,TGTGCCAGCAAGGGACTACTAGGAGATACGCAGTATTTT,CASKGLLGDTQYF
-,TRBV28,-,TRBJ2-4,TGTGCCAGCAGTTTAGGAGGGGACCTACAAAACATTCAGTACTTC,CASSLGGDLQNIQYF
-,TRBV20-1,TRBD2,TRBJ2-7,TGCAGTGGGGTTGCGGGAGAGGTCTACGAGCAGTACTTC,CSGVAGEVYEQYF
-,TRBV20-1,TRBD2,TRBJ2-7,TGCAGTGCTAGAGGAAGCGGGACGGGATTTTACGAGCAGTACTTC,CSARGSGTGFYEQYF
-,TRBV19,-,TRBJ1-6,TGTGCCAGTAGTATCCAGCGGGCCGGCGGGAGCATAAAGAGCTCCTATAATTCACCCCTCCACTTT,CASSIQRAGGSIKSSYNSPLHF
-,TRBV2,TRBD1,TRBJ1-4,TGTGCCAGCAGTGGAGGTGGTTTTGGGACAGACGAACTGTTTTTT,CASSGGGFGTDELFF
few,TRBV19,-,TRBJ2-5,TGTGCCAGTAGTGAGGGATTTGAGACCCAGTACTTC,CASSEGFETQYF
-,TRBV6-2/TRBV6-3,TRBD2,TRBJ2-7,TGTGCCAGCACCTCTCTAGCGGTTGCCTACGAGCAGTACTTC,CASTSLAVAYEQYF
-,TRBV6-1,-,TRBJ1-2,TGTGCCAGTACGGGGGGAACAATGGACTATGGCTACACCTTC,CASTGGTMDYGYTF